The 22 T cell receptor beta chains listed next were all sequenced from one sample in a study of cytomegalovirus exposure and HLA in healthy donors (dated by TCRdb to about 2017). Library preparation used the immunoSEQ multiplex PCR assay. For the multiplex PCR, a mixture combining 60 forward primers for TCR Vbeta segments and 13 reverse primers for TCR Jbeta segments was used. Not all clones reach the TCRdb copy of this immuneACCESS table, which keeps in-frame sequences only. Checked studies attribute under half of the gap to unresolved V genes and leave the rest unexplained. The sample table contains roughly 140,000 clones; only one count was recorded for around 80% of them. The biggest ten clones account for 1.3% to 1.5% of the sample. Sample: PBMCs. These receptors came from a young man in good health and CMV-seronegative.

This clone was found a few times. CDR3 residues: CASSLTSGSYEQYF. In DNA, the CDR3 is TGTGCCAGCAGCCTGACTAGCGGGAGCTACGAGCAGTACTTC. The chain recombines TRBV9 with TRBJ2-7; 12 bases are a match to TRBD2. The CDR3 runs 14 residues. Germline CDR1 SGDLS, CDR2 YYNGEE. V shed 4 bases, J shed 3 bases, and the junction held 2 bases outside the gene matches.

The chain has TRBV27 and TRBJ2-3; 13 bases align to TRBD2. CDR3 length: 15 amino acids. V gave up 6 bases and J gave up 7 bases; unmatched junction bases: 7. Germline assignment: CDR1 MNHEY and CDR2 SMNVEV (reference sequence). The CDR3 spells CASSTPGLAGYTQYF. The CDR3 coding sequence is TGTGCCAGCAGCACCCCGGGACTAGCGGGATATACGCAGTATTTT.

V and J are TRBV6-5 and TRBJ1-2; D possibly corresponds to TRBD1 (6 bases). Germline V gene data show CDR1 as MNHEY and CDR2 as SVGAGI. Trimming removed 6 bases at V and 5 bases at J, with 13 bases between. The CDR3 is 13 amino acids. The DNA of the CDR3 is TGTGCCAGCAGCCACAGGGAGGGGTATGGCTACACCTTC. Protein: CASSHREGYGYTF.

With respect to this clone: Other DNA sequences in the same sample also yield this CDR3. This sequence joins TRBV4-1 and TRBJ1-5; 11 bases match TRBD1. Germline-derived CDR1 and CDR2 are MGHRA and YSYEKL. J lost 7 bases, V lost 4 bases, and 6 bases had no gene match. This CDR3 is 15 amino acids long. CDR3 in amino acids: CASSPGQGVVQPQHF. For the CDR3, the DNA is TGCGCCAGCAGCCCGGGACAGGGGGTTGTCCAGCCCCAGCATTTT.

The chain employs TRBV5-1 and TRBJ2-3, with 10 positions matching TRBD2. The CDR3 sequence is 16 residues long. Germline V lookup: CDR1 SGHRS, CDR2 YFSETQ. With 4 bases clipped from V and 4 bases from J, the junction kept 9 bases outside the gene matches. CDR3 DNA: TGCGCCAGCAGCCGCCCTAGCGGGAGCACGGCAGATACGCAGTATTTT. This encodes CASSRPSGSTADTQYF.

The table lists this clone with a few counts. J is TRBJ2-1 and V is TRBV5-5; 7 nucleotides agree with TRBD1. V dropped 3 bases and J dropped 0; count of bases not matched to a gene: 6. Germline values: CDR1 SGHKS, CDR2 YYEKEE (reference sequence). The CDR3 sequence is 16 residues long. CDR3 loop: CASSYRQGSSYNEQFF. CDR3 DNA sequence: TGTGCCAGCAGCTATAGACAGGGTAGCTCCTACAATGAGCAGTTCTTC.

This clone has only one observation. V gene TRBV11-2 combines with J gene TRBJ1-4, with D possibly being TRBD1 (5 bases). The germline V gene has CDR1 SGHAT and CDR2 FQNNGV. Trimming removed 6 bases at V and 5 bases at J, with 7 bases between. This CDR3 contains 12 residues. CDR3 protein: CASRGQNEKLFF. The CDR3 DNA follows: TGTGCCAGCAGGGGGCAGAATGAAAAACTGTTTTTT.

The V gene is TRBV4-1, the J gene TRBJ2-5, with 8 bases that match TRBD2. This CDR3 is 17 amino acids long. CDR1 and CDR2 (germline): MGHRA, YSYEKL. V dropped 4 bases and J dropped 3; count of bases not matched to a gene: 13. CDR3 in amino acids: CASSPPGGATLKETQYF. CDR3 DNA sequence: TGCGCCAGCAGCCCCCCGGGGGGGGCAACCCTTAAAGAGACCCAGTACTTC.

The genes are TRBV6-1 and TRBJ1-5; D is uncertain. CDR3 size: 14 residues. Germline-derived CDR1 and CDR2 are MNHNS and SASEGT. V lost 7 bases and J lost 4, with 14 bases in between. The CDR3 loop is CASNSGSLNQPQHF. For the CDR3, the DNA is TGTGCCAGCAACTCGGGGAGTCTTAATCAGCCCCAGCATTTT.

This chain uses TRBV30 with TRBJ2-1; 9 positions agree with TRBD1. The germline CDR1 and CDR2 sequences are GTSNPN and SVGIG (reference sequence). The CDR3 has 16 residues. V was pared by 3 bases and J by 7 bases, with 13 bases of the junction left unmatched. For the CDR3, the DNA is TGTGCCTGGAGGGGGGGACAGGGAATCATCCAAAATGAGCAGTTCTTC. It is translated as CAWRGGQGIIQNEQFF. Supplemented by reference TRBV30 and TRBJ2-1, the full variable domain reads SQTIHQWPATLVQPVGSPLSLECTVEGTSNPNLYWYRQAAGRGLQLLFYSVGIGQISSEVPQNLSASRPQDRQFILSSKKLLLSDSGFYLCAWRGGQGIIQNEQFFGPGTRLTVL.

This rearrangement joins TRBV7-6 to TRBJ2-1, with unresolved D. The CDR3 consists of 15 residues. The germline V gene has CDR1 SGHVS and CDR2 FNYEAQ. V was trimmed by 2 bases and J by 4 bases, leaving 12 bases between them. The CDR3, as DNA: TGTGCCAGCAGCTTATCTGGTCCAACTTACAATGAGCAGTTCTTC. Protein: CASSLSGPTYNEQFF.

The chain combines TRBV21-1 with TRBJ2-3; the table's D call of TRBD1 was not tested on the DNA. TRBV21-1 is a listed pseudogene. The CDR3 runs to 16 residues. CDR3 DNA: TGTGCCGGCAGCAAAGTGGGCAGAACTAGCACAGATACGCAGTATTTT. Translated, it gives CAGSKVGRTSTDTQYF.

This clone was recorded a few times. The genes are TRBV20-1 and TRBJ2-3; tentative D call: TRBD1 (6 bases). CDR3 length: 11 amino acids. V shed 3 bases and J shed 11 bases, with 12 bases lying between them. Per germline, CDR1 DFQATT and CDR2 SNEGSKA (reference sequence). The CDR3, as DNA: TGCAGTGCTAGTCGGACAGAGGGGCAGTATTTT. This gives the protein CSASRTEGQYF.

The rearrangement joins TRBV18 to TRBJ2-2, with 10 bases aligning to TRBD1. This CDR3 contains 15 residues. CDR1 is KGHSH, CDR2 LQKENI, per germline. V gave up 8 bases and J gave up 4 bases; unmatched junction bases: 7. The CDR3, as DNA: TGTGCCAGCACCAGGGACAGGGGATCCACCGGGGAGCTGTTTTTT. Protein: CASTRDRGSTGELFF.

The rearrangement links TRBV10-3 to TRBJ2-1; 9 nucleotides align to TRBD1. The germline V gene encodes CDR1 ENHRY and CDR2 SYGVKD. Germline trimming cut 3 bases from V and 6 bases from J; bases unmatched to any gene: 3. The CDR3 is 14 residues long. CDR3 in DNA: TGTGCCATCAGTGACCTGACAGGGGGCAATGAGCAGTTCTTC. Residues: CAISDLTGGNEQFF.

This clone was picked up many times. The chain uses TRBV4-3 and TRBJ1-4, with TRBD1 as a possible D gene (5 bases). The V end lost 5 bases, the J end lost 7 bases, and 14 bases lay between the germline ends. Germline V CDR1 and CDR2: LGHNA, YSLEER. CDR3 length: 14 amino acids. The CDR3 sequence is CASSAQGRSEKLFF. The CDR3, as DNA: TGCGCCAGCAGCGCCCAGGGAAGAAGTGAAAAACTGTTTTTT.

A single count supports this clone. The chain uses TRBV19 and TRBJ1-2; 9 positions match TRBD1. Looked up from germline, CDR1 is LNHDA and CDR2 is SQIVND (reference sequence). V dropped 5 bases and J dropped 2; count of bases not matched to a gene: 3. The CDR3 length is 14 residues. This CDR3 is CASSADRGNYGYTF. The CDR3 DNA sequence: TGTGCCAGTAGTGCAGACAGGGGGAACTATGGCTACACCTTC.

This clone was detected only once. CDR3 protein: CASRLISGSSHEQFF. The CDR3 nucleotides are TGTGCCAGCAGGTTAATTAGCGGGAGTTCCCATGAGCAGTTCTTC. The chain recombines TRBV21-1 with TRBJ2-1; TRBD2, the D gene given by the table, was not confirmed from the DNA. TRBV21-1 is flagged as a pseudogene. The CDR3 has 15 amino acids.

The chain couples TRBV25-1 to TRBJ1-2, with 8 bases that match TRBD1. The CDR3 loop spans 15 amino acids. Germline assignment: CDR1 MGHDK and CDR2 SYGVNS. The V and J ends lost 2 bases and 6 bases, in that order; junction bases with no gene match: 8. The DNA of the CDR3 is TGTGCCAGCAGTGAAGGGGCAGGGGGCTCTCATGGCTACACCTTC. As protein: CASSEGAGGSHGYTF.

The CDR3 region is CAWRPRGVSGNTIYF. CDR3 in DNA: TGTGCCTGGAGGCCCCGGGGAGTCTCTGGAAACACCATATATTTT. The chain couples TRBV30 to TRBJ1-3; D not resolved. CDR3 length: 15 amino acids. V was clipped by 3 bases and J by 0 bases, with 12 bases between them. CDR1 GTSNPN and CDR2 SVGIG come from the germline V gene (reference sequence).

The rearrangement uses TRBV5-8 and TRBJ1-6, with TRBD1 identical over 8 bases. With 4 bases clipped from V and 11 bases from J, the junction kept 5 bases outside the gene matches. This CDR3 spans 13 amino acids. Per the germline V gene, CDR1 is SGHTS and CDR2 is YDEGEE. CDR3 nucleotides: TGTGCCAGCAGCCGATCGACAGGGGCACCCCTCCACTTT. This translates into CASSRSTGAPLHF.

This chain joins TRBV5-1 and TRBJ2-1; tentative D call: TRBD1 (6 bases). The V end was cut by 7 bases, the J end by 4 bases, with 15 bases between. The germline CDR1 and CDR2 sequences are SGHRS and YFSETQ. The CDR3 is 14 amino acids. The CDR3 DNA reads TGCGCCAGCCGACAGGAGACTGGGTACAATGAGCAGTTCTTC. Amino acids: CASRQETGYNEQFF. The full variable domain, rest sourced from reference TRBV5-1 and TRBJ2-1, is KAGVTQTPRYLIKTRGQQVTLSCSPISGHRSVSWYQQTPGQGLQFLFEYFSETQRNKGNFPGRFSGRQFSNSRSEMNVSTLELGDSALYLCASRQETGYNEQFFGPGTRLTVL.